This T cell receptor (beta chain) originates from a study of radiation and T cells in renal cell carcinoma. Libraries were prepared by immunoSEQ multiplex PCR; TCRdb keeps only in-frame clonotypes and omits some of them. The sample consists of about 74,000 clones, roughly nine tenths of them appearing once. This clone was detected only a few times. Germline V gene lookup returns CDR1 SNHLY and CDR2 FYNNEI. CDR3 size: 11 residues. The ends were cut back, 2 bases at V and 8 bases at J, with 6 bases in the middle. This sample's time point: blood 4 weeks post-SBRT, at nephrectomy. As to treatment: 15 Gy SBRT to primary tumor, nephrectomy 4 weeks later. Nephrectomy followed 15 Gy stereotactic body radiation by 4 weeks. After SBRT, blood was collected at 2 and 4 weeks, plus baseline.

The starting material was blood, obtained from a patient whose treatment included radiotherapy and nephrectomy. The chain has TRBV2 and TRBJ1-1; D gene ambiguous. The sequence came from a woman in her 70s with renal cell carcinoma. The CDR3 DNA sequence: TGTGCCAGCAGTGAATACAGCGAAGCTTTCTTT. Its translation is CASSEYSEAFF.